The present entry profiles one T cell receptor beta chain with its context. These data come from a study of blood T cell repertoires in COVID-19. Whole-study context: COVID-19 samples, acute and convalescent, were from the United States, Italy and Spain. PBMCs, B-cell-depleted T cells, or T cells provided the cDNA or gDNA that made up the material.

The germline gives CDR1 SGHRS, CDR2 YFSETQ. Unmatched junction bases numbered 9, after V lost 4 bases and J lost 0 bases. The CDR3 spans 17 residues. Authors' processing steps: Amplification of reference gene primers provided the estimated nucleated cell counts. Profiled with immunoSEQ multiplex PCR; TCRdb holds only in-frame clones, not every one. That table is the source of V, J and clone size, and D and trimming were worked out from the DNA. The sample yields about 25,000 clones, around nine tenths seen once. The clonotype comes from a man in his fifties with active COVID-19. The chain has TRBV5-1 and TRBJ2-3; 9 nucleotides match TRBD1. The sample comprised peripheral blood. The CDR3 reads CASSHGYRGLSTDTQYF. The CDR3 nucleotides are TGCGCCAGCAGCCACGGGTACAGGGGGCTGAGCACAGATACGCAGTATTTT.